This T cell receptor (beta chain) originates from a study of blood T cell repertoires in COVID-19 (dated by TCRdb to about 2020). Describing the broader study: The collaborator samples originated in the United States, Italy and Spain and spanned the acute and convalescent phases of COVID-19. The material from the prospective study consisted of cDNA or gDNA derived from T cells, B-cell-depleted T cells, or PBMCs. The samples were drawn from the first 160 participants of the ongoing ImmuneRACE study and from 1,200 or so subjects provided by 6 global collaborators. The repertoires were made available in a free public database intended to serve as a resource for research on the immune response to SARS-CoV-2. The dataset comprised deeply sampled blood TCRbeta repertoires from subjects exposed to, actively infected with, or recovered from COVID-19. Where available, HLA class I and class II types were obtained from metadata supplied by the sample provider rather than from assay-based typing. A de-identified subject ID, COVID-19 status, age in years and sex were almost always included in the sample metadata.

Study-wide conclusions, independent of this receptor: How much clinical and demographic metadata was included differed by source and by participant, and the metadata was provided uncurated.

The CDR1 and CDR2 encoded by the germline V gene are SGHVS and FQNEAQ. Spanning cysteine to phenylalanine, the CDR3 consists of 15 amino acids. The retained sequence is limited to the CDR3, 45 bases, with the frame set at the first base. V was cut back by 5 bases and J by 0 bases, leaving a gap of 12 bases between them. To note about this clone: The clone's antigen remains unknown. Base qualities are not provided; no much larger clone lies one nucleotide away.

The immunoSEQ Assay, a bias-controlled multiplex PCR, was used to amplify TCRbeta CDR3 regions from genomic DNA. Processing in the source paper ran as follows. Within the assay, amplification of reference gene primers was used to estimate how many nucleated cells each sample contained. To quantify the absolute abundance of each unique TCRbeta CDR3 rearrangement, sequence reads were collapsed and filtered. For each sample, productive Simpson clonality was calculated as the square root of Simpson's diversity index over productive rearrangements. In its TCRdb copy, this immuneACCESS table keeps in-frame sequences only and misses some clones. Where compared with another copy, unresolved V genes explain less than half of these, and the others have no known cause. The DNA was the basis for D and trimming; V, J and clone size are from that table. Within this sample are around 350,000 clones, with around 87% of them counted one time only. The ten largest clones capture about 3% of the sample.

Whole blood was collected in K2EDTA tubes by collaborating institutions according to the institutions' own protocols. For TCRbeta analysis, collaborator samples were shipped as frozen whole blood, as isolated PBMCs, or as DNA extracted from either sample type. The chain employs TRBV7-8 and TRBJ2-3; the D gene is perhaps TRBD1, from 6 matching bases. The sequence was collected from a human donor in a cohort sampled during active COVID-19. Sequencing used peripheral blood. At the DNA level, the sequence is TGTGCCAGCAGCCAGGACAGCCCTAGCACAGATACGCAGTATTTT. It encodes CASSQDSPSTDTQYF. The full variable domain, with segments outside the CDR3 supplied by the reference TRBV7-8 and TRBJ2-3 proteins, appears as GAGVSQSPRYKVAKRGQDVALRCDPISGHVSLFWYQQALGQGPEFLTYFQNEAQLDKSGLPSDRFFAERPEGSVSTLKIQRTQQEDSAVYLCASSQDSPSTDTQYFGPGTRLTVL.